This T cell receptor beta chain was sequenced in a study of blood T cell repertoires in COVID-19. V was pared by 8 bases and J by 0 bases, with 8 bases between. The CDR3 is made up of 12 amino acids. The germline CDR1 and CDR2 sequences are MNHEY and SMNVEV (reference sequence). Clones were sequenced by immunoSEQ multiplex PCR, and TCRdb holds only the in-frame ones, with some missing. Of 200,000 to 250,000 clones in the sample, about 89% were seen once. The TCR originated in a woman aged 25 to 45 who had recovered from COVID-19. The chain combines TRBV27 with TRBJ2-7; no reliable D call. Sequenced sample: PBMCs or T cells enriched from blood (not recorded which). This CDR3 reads CASRDRSYEQYF. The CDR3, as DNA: TGTGCCAGCCGAGATCGCTCCTACGAGCAGTACTTC.